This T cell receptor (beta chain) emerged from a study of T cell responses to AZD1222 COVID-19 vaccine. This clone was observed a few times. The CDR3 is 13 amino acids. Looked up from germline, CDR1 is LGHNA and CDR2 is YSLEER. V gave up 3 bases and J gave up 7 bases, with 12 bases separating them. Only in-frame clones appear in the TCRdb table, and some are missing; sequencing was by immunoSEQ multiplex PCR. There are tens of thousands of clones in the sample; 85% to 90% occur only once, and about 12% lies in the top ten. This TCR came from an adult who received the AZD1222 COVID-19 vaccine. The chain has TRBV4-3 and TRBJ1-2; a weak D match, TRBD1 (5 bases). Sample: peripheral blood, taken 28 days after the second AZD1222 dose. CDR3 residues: CASSHPGTAGYTF. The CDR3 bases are TGCGCCAGCAGCCATCCCGGGACTGCTGGCTACACCTTC.